This entry concerns a single TCR beta chain. No antigen is known for it. A J-beta primer mix and a sample-barcoded 5' primer were used in a second PCR of roughly 6 to 11 cycles. In TCRdb, the 5' RACE reads were re-called with MiXCR into one record per CDR3 protein. The table shows over a million distinct CDR3 sequences, with approximately 43% occurring only once. The data originate from a study of blood T cells in healthy people across ages. The CDR3 has 15 amino acids. V lost 5 bases to trimming and J lost 0 bases; unmatched junction nucleotides: 4. Study results and caveats: Diversity figures derived from one million T cells were judged to underestimate the true value. Across the age range, TCR beta diversity per million T cells fell in a roughly linear way. What prevented conclusive comparison of naive and antigen-experienced cells was that PBMCs were unsorted.

The sample providers were healthy Caucasian people from Russia, aged about 6 to 95. This clonotype was obtained from a woman aged 18-29 years in good health. The sequenced sample consisted of blood. This rearrangement joins TRBV12-3 or TRBV12-4 to TRBJ2-7, with 10 bases matching TRBD1. CDR3 residues: CASSVRTGGSYEQYF. In DNA form, the CDR3 reads TGTGCCAGCAGTGTCCGGACAGGGGGCTCCTACGAGCAGTACTTC.